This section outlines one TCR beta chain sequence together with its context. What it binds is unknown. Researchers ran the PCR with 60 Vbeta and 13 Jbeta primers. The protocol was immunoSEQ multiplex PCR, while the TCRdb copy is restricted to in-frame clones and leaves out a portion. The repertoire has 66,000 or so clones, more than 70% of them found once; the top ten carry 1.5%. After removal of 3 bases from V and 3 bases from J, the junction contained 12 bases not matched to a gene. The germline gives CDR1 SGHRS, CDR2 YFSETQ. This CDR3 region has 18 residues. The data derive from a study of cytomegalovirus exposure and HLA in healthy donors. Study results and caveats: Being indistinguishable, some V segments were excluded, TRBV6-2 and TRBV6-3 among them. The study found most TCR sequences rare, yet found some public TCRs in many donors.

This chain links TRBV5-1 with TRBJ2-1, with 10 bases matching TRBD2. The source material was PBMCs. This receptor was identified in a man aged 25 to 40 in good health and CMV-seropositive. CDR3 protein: CASSSSQPGLAFYNEQFF. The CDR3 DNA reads TGCGCCAGCAGCTCATCACAACCGGGACTAGCGTTCTACAATGAGCAGTTCTTC.